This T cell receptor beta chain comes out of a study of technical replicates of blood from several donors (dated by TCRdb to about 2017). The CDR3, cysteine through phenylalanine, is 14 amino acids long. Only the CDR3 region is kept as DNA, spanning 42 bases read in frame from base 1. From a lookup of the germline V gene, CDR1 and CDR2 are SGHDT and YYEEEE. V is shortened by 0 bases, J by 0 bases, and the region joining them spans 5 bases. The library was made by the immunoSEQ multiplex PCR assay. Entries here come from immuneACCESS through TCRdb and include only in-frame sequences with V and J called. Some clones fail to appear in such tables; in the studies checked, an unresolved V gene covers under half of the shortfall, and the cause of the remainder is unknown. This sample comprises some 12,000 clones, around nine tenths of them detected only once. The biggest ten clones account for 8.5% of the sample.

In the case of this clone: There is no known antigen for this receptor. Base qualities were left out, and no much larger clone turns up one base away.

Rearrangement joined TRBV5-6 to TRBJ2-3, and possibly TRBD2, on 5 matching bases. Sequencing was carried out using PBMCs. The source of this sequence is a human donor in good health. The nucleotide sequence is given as TGTGCCAGCAGCTTGGGGACTAGCACAGATACGCAGTATTTT. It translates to CASSLGTSTDTQYF. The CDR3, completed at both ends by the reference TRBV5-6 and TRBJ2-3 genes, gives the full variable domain DAGVTQSPTHLIKTRGQQVTLRCSPKSGHDTVSWYQQALGQGPQFIFQYYEEEERQRGNFPDRFSGHQFPNYSSELNVNALLLGDSALYLCASSLGTSTDTQYFGPGTRLTVL.